These T cell receptor beta chains were read from a single sample in a study of OX40 agonist ivuxolimab in advanced cancers. The data were produced by immunoSEQ multiplex PCR, yet TCRdb's version contains in-frame clones alone and is incomplete. Found here are tens of thousands of clones, around nine tenths of them singletons; the top ten hold 0.25% to 0.3%. The material sequenced was CD4+ or CD8+ T cells sorted from blood, taken in a trial of the OX40 agonist ivuxolimab. Receptors originate from an adult with an advanced solid tumor such as melanoma, head and neck, liver or kidney cancer. The conserved cysteine and the conserved F or W are not part of the CDR3 here.

V,J,CDR3
TRBV29-1,TRBJ1-2,SVDAQDYGYT
TRBV6-5,TRBJ1-5,ATRLRYNQPQH
TRBV7-8,TRBJ2-5,ASSSRADQETQY
TRBV18,TRBJ1-4,ASSPGGANEKLF
TRBV5-1,TRBJ2-1,ASRQDADEQF
TRBV25-1,TRBJ2-7,ASSEWSAGGSYEQY
TRBV7-6,TRBJ1-2,ASSLGSSPPRT
TRBV5-1,TRBJ2-2,ASSDLGELF
TRBV7-2,TRBJ1-2,ASSPQAGSNYGYT
TRBV6-9,TRBJ2-6,AIPSMTGGNSGANVLT
TRBV6-5,TRBJ1-1,ASSYLGTVATEAF